This passage covers 22 T cell receptor beta chains from one sample sequenced in a study of regulatory T cells in long-lasting Graves disease. CDR3 regions were amplified by Arm-PCR using iRepertoire HTBI primers to build TCR beta libraries. TCRdb passed the multiplex PCR reads through MiXCR, listing each CDR3 protein once. Here the sample spans approximately 400,000 distinct CDR3 sequences, less than 25% being singletons. Specified time point: persistent/refractory GD, antithyroid drugs over 5 years with positive TRAb. With RNA extracted from PBMCs as input, the TCR library was made. This sample comprised peripheral blood mononuclear cells (PBMCs), obtained when the disease was refractory, from a patient treated with antithyroid drugs. The receptors derive from a female donor with Graves disease.

Comments on this clonotype: A much larger clone sits a single nucleotide away, making a read error possible. The chain employs TRBV6-9 and TRBJ1-1; D might be TRBD1 (5 bases). The CDR3 has 18 residues. CDR1 and CDR2 (germline): MNHGY, SVAAGI. CDR3 residues: CANSYPLQGSGPNTEAFF. CDR3 nucleotide sequence: TGTGCCAACAGTTACCCGCTTCAGGGATCGGGCCCGAACACTGAAGCTTTCTTT.

In its sample, this clonotype was seen many times. The chain employs TRBV11-2 and TRBJ1-1; 9 bases are shared with TRBD1. Germline V gene lookup returns CDR1 SGHAT and CDR2 FQNNGV. The CDR3 contains 15 residues. V lost 5 bases and J lost 3; bases outside the gene matches: 7. The CDR3 spells CASSTGQGRHTEAFF. The DNA of the CDR3 is TGTGCCAGCAGCACAGGACAGGGGCGGCACACTGAAGCTTTCTTT.

In the case of this clonotype: As the CDR3 is not closed by the conserved phenylalanine or tryptophan, this likely results from a read error. It is unclear where the CDR3 begins or ends on the DNA, so no DNA is shown, and the CDR3 is as TCRdb lists it. This chain connects TRBV4-2 to TRBJ1-1. The CDR3 has 13 residues if both end residues are counted. CDR1 and CDR2 from the germline V gene are LGHNA and YNFKEQ. This chain's CDR3 is CASSQVLAGAPFL.

V gene TRBV5-1 combines with J gene TRBJ1-4; D call uncertain. The germline V gene has CDR1 SGHRS and CDR2 YFSETQ. V shed 1 base and J shed 0 bases, with 4 bases lying between them. The length of the CDR3 is 14 residues. The DNA for the CDR3 is TGCGCCAGCAGCTTGCAGACAACTAATGAAAAACTGTTTTTT. It codes for CASSLQTTNEKLFF. Complete variable domain (other parts from reference TRBV5-1 and TRBJ1-4): KAGVTQTPRYLIKTRGQQVTLSCSPISGHRSVSWYQQTPGQGLQFLFEYFSETQRNKGNFPGRFSGRQFSNSRSEMNVSTLELGDSALYLCASSLQTTNEKLFFGSGTQLSVL.

Regarding this clonotype: The CDR3 ends on some other residue instead of the conserved phenylalanine or tryptophan, so this is likely a read error. Because the CDR3's place on the DNA is in doubt, the DNA is left out and the CDR3 is given as listed by TCRdb. The chain couples TRBV19 to TRBJ2-2; the listed D gene, TRBD2, was not tested against the DNA. The germline gives CDR1 LNHDA, CDR2 SQIVND (reference sequence). Both ends counted, the CDR3 spans 15 residues. The CDR3: CASSLGLAATGEPFL.

This chain links TRBV7-6 with TRBJ2-2, with D perhaps TRBD2 (7 bases). CDR3 length: 16 residues. V was trimmed by 3 bases and J by 4 bases, leaving 15 bases between them. Looked up from germline, CDR1 is SGHVS and CDR2 is FNYEAQ. The CDR3, as DNA: TGTGCCAGCAGCTTTTCGGGGGGCGCGGGCACCGGGGAGCTGTTTTTT. Translation: CASSFSGGAGTGELFF.

This clonotype was seen only a few times. The chain has TRBV29-1 and TRBJ2-5; TRBD2 agrees at 11 bases. This CDR3 region has 14 residues. Germline CDR1 SQVTM, CDR2 ANQGSEA. The V gene end was trimmed by 6 bases and the J gene end by 1 base; junction bases not matched to a gene: 4. The CDR3 is CSVPLAGGQETQYF. The CDR3 DNA sequence: TGCAGCGTGCCCCTAGCGGGAGGCCAAGAGACCCAGTACTTC.

The rearrangement links TRBV29-1 to TRBJ2-3, with 9 nucleotides matching TRBD1. The CDR3 runs 14 residues. Germline loops: CDR1 SQVTM, CDR2 ANQGSEA. The CDR3 DNA follows: TGCTGGAGAGGAGGGGACAGGGGCACAGATACGCAGTATTTT. This encodes CWRGGDRGTDTQYF.

This clonotype was found many times. The chain recombines TRBV5-1 with TRBJ1-5, with unresolved D. The V end lost 3 bases, the J end lost 2 bases, and 12 bases lay between the germline ends. The CDR3 has 15 residues. Looked up from germline, CDR1 is SGHRS and CDR2 is YFSETQ. CDR3 protein: CASSWRPDGNQPQHF. CDR3 in DNA: TGCGCCAGCAGCTGGAGGCCGGACGGCAATCAGCCCCAGCATTTT.

In its sample, this clonotype was seen many times. This chain connects TRBV12-3 or TRBV12-4 to TRBJ1-2; 9 positions match TRBD1. The CDR3 length is 15 residues. Trimming removed 3 bases from V and 7 bases from J; junction bases left unmatched: 9. This chain's CDR3 is CASSFPSQGAFGYTF. Here the CDR3 DNA reads TGTGCCAGCAGTTTTCCGTCACAGGGGGCCTTTGGCTACACCTTC.

This clonotype was found a few times. This chain links TRBV6-5 with TRBJ1-1; D call uncertain. Germline V lookup: CDR1 MNHEY, CDR2 SVGAGI. V was pared by 2 bases and J by 1 base, with 8 bases between. This CDR3 is built from 14 residues. In nucleotides, the CDR3 is TGTGCCAGCAGTTACGTCACCCCGAACACTGAAGCTTTCTTT. It yields the protein CASSYVTPNTEAFF.

This clonotype was recorded many times. V gene TRBV29-1 combines with J gene TRBJ2-5; D is uncertain. The germline V and J ends were trimmed by 4 bases and 2 bases, with 14 bases remaining between them. The CDR3 covers 14 residues. In germline, CDR1 is SQVTM, CDR2 ANQGSEA. The CDR3, as DNA: TGCAGCGTTGTCAACATGGCGGTTCAAGAGACCCAGTACTTC. Its protein product is CSVVNMAVQETQYF.

The V call is TRBV6-2 or TRBV6-3, the J call TRBJ1-1, with 7 bases identical to TRBD1. Trimming at V came to 2 bases and at J to 0 bases, leaving 6 bases not matched to a gene. Germline V lookup: CDR1 MNHEY, CDR2 SVGEGT. The CDR3 is 16 residues long. The CDR3: CASSYERGHLNTEAFF. The DNA for the CDR3 is TGTGCCAGCAGTTACGAGAGGGGGCACTTGAACACTGAAGCTTTCTTT.

The table lists this clonotype with many counts. The chain recombines TRBV12-3 or TRBV12-4 with TRBJ1-2; TRBD1 agrees at 12 bases. The CDR3 covers 16 residues. V was pared by 1 base and J by 6 bases, with 6 bases of the junction left unmatched. The CDR3 DNA is TGTGCCAGCAGTTTAGTGGGGGGACAGGGGGCTAATGGCTACACCTTC. This sequence encodes CASSLVGGQGANGYTF.

There are a few counts of this clonotype. The J gene is TRBJ2-1, the V gene TRBV7-2, with 12 bases lining up with TRBD2. Trimming at V came to 5 bases and at J to 8 bases, leaving 10 bases not matched to a gene. Per the germline V gene, CDR1 is SGHTA and CDR2 is FQGNSA. The CDR3 length is 16 residues. For the CDR3, the DNA is TGTGCCAGCAGCACCAGACTAGCGGGAGCAAACGATGAGCAGTTCTTC. Protein sequence: CASSTRLAGANDEQFF.

This clonotype has ten or more counts. The rearrangement links TRBV12-3 or TRBV12-4 to TRBJ2-7; 8 bases align to TRBD1. V lost 7 bases to trimming and J lost 5 bases; unmatched junction nucleotides: 10. The CDR3 consists of 14 residues. CDR3 sequence (DNA): TGTGCCAGCACATACACAGGGGGAGGCCACGAGCAGTACTTC. Its protein product is CASTYTGGGHEQYF.

The chain joins TRBV29-1 to TRBJ1-2; 8 nucleotides agree with TRBD1. The CDR3 length is 13 residues. Trimming at V came to 4 bases and at J to 10 bases, leaving 11 bases not matched to a gene. Germline-derived CDR1 and CDR2 are SQVTM and ANQGSEA. The chain's CDR3 is CSVVPQGQGAYTF. DNA of the CDR3: TGCAGCGTTGTGCCCCAAGGGCAGGGGGCCTACACCTTC.

This clonotype occurred many times. V usage is TRBV24-1 and J usage is TRBJ2-5; 7 bases map to TRBD1. J lost 5 bases, V lost 3 bases, and 5 bases had no gene match. The CDR3 extends over 14 amino acids. Germline CDR1 reads KGHDR; CDR2 reads SFDVKD. The CDR3 is CATSDPGGSETQYF. As DNA, the CDR3 is TGTGCCACCAGTGATCCAGGGGGTTCGGAGACCCAGTACTTC.

The rearrangement links TRBV19 to TRBJ1-1; perhaps TRBD1 as D (6 bases). Germline V gene lookup returns CDR1 LNHDA and CDR2 SQIVND (reference sequence). The CDR3 covers 15 residues. The germline V and J ends were trimmed by 5 bases and 1 base, with 14 bases remaining between them. CDR3 sequence: CASSPVGGRNTEAFF. In DNA, the CDR3 is TGTGCCAGTAGTCCGGTGGGGGGGCGGAACACTGAAGCTTTCTTT.

This clonotype was found a few times. J is TRBJ1-6 and V is TRBV20-1; 8 bases line up with TRBD1. CDR1 and CDR2 from the germline V gene are DFQATT and SNEGSKA (reference sequence). Trimming took 3 bases from V and 7 from J; bases not matched to a gene: 5. The CDR3 contains 14 residues. CDR3 protein: CSASRGPENSPLHF. The DNA for the CDR3 is TGCAGTGCTAGCAGGGGGCCAGAAAATTCACCCCTCCACTTT.

This clonotype was picked up many times. V and J are TRBV20-1 and TRBJ2-2, with D tentatively TRBD1 or TRBD2 (6 bases each). The germline CDR1 and CDR2 sequences are DFQATT and SNEGSKA (reference sequence). Trimming removed 0 bases from V and 6 bases from J, with 17 bases in between. This CDR3 spans 16 amino acids. CDR3 coding DNA: TGCAGTGCTAGAGATCTGGACTGGGGGGCTCCCGGGGAGCTGTTTTTT. It codes for CSARDLDWGAPGELFF.

This clonotype was recorded a few times. The chain couples TRBV20-1 to TRBJ2-1; 13 positions agree with TRBD2. The CDR3 is 15 amino acids. V lost 6 bases and J lost 2; bases outside the gene matches: 4. CDR1 is DFQATT, CDR2 SNEGSKA, per germline (reference sequence). In nucleotides, the CDR3 is TGCAGTGCAGCAGGACTAGCGGGGGCCTACAATGAGCAGTTCTTC. It codes for CSAAGLAGAYNEQFF.